This T cell receptor (beta chain) came from a study of blood T cell repertoires in COVID-19. Study summary: Specimens from acute and convalescent COVID-19 originated in the United States, Italy and Spain. In each case, the material was cDNA or gDNA derived from T cells, B-cell-depleted T cells, or PBMCs.

Germline CDR1 and CDR2: SGHRS and YFSETQ. The V gene end was trimmed by 3 bases and the J gene end by 4 bases; junction bases not matched to a gene: 22. This CDR3 region has 20 residues. In the authors' workflow: It was from reference gene primer amplification that nucleated cell counts were estimated. The repertoire was sequenced with immunoSEQ multiplex PCR; TCRdb's copy has only in-frame clones and lacks some. V, J and clone size derive from that table, while D and trimming were established from the DNA sequence. This table has 150,000 to 200,000 clones, about four fifths appearing once. The chain recombines TRBV5-1 with TRBJ2-1; 7 nucleotides align to TRBD2. What was sequenced was peripheral blood. The TCR originated in a man in his 60s with acute or convalescent COVID-19. CDR3 in amino acids: CASSSWGRILLSGGYNEQFF. The CDR3 coding sequence is TGCGCCAGCAGCTCCTGGGGTCGTATTTTACTCTCGGGAGGTTACAATGAGCAGTTCTTC.